Each of the 21 T cell receptor beta chains below was sequenced from the same sample in a study of T-cell memory formation after mild COVID-19. Using its own MiXCR run on the 5' RACE reads, TCRdb lists one record per CDR3 protein. The table lists 540,000 or so distinct CDR3 sequences, about 20% of them singletons. What was sequenced was PBMCs or a T cell subset sorted from them (not recorded which). The receptors derive from an adult woman who had mild COVID-19 (a few samples of this study predate the infection). Cell type and time point are not known.

This clonotype has just a few counts. The gene calls are TRBV12-5 and TRBJ1-6; D is unresolved. CDR3 size: 14 residues. CDR1 and CDR2 (germline): LGHNT, FRNRAP. V lost 8 bases and J 0 bases, leaving 8 bases between the germline ends. The CDR3 DNA follows: TGTGCTAGTACATCGGACTCCTATAATTCACCCCTCCACTTT. Amino acids: CASTSDSYNSPLHF.

This clonotype was seen more than once but under ten times. The V call is TRBV6-2 or TRBV6-3, the J call TRBJ2-5, with a tentative D call TRBD1 (5 bases). This CDR3 comprises 13 residues. V lost 8 bases to trimming and J lost 5 bases, with 15 bases between them. Germline V gene data show CDR1 as MNHEY and CDR2 as SVGEGT. In nucleotides, the CDR3 is TGTGCCAGCCGCGCAGGGAACGGGGAGACCCAGTACTTC. Protein product: CASRAGNGETQYF.

The CDR3 loop reads CASSLAPLAGTYSSTDTQYF. CDR3 DNA sequence: TGCGCCAGCAGCTTGGCCCCCCTAGCGGGGACCTACTCTAGCACAGATACGCAGTATTTT. J is TRBJ2-3 and V is TRBV5-1; 9 bases match TRBD2. The germline V gene encodes CDR1 SGHRS and CDR2 YFSETQ. The CDR3 extends over 20 amino acids. The V gene end was trimmed by 0 bases and the J gene end by 0 bases; junction bases not matched to a gene: 14.

This clonotype was seen a few times. The J gene is TRBJ2-7, the V gene TRBV11-3; TRBD2 agrees at 7 bases. Germline V lookup: CDR1 SGHNT, CDR2 YENEEA. CDR3 length equals 17 residues. V was clipped by 5 bases and J by 2 bases; unmatched bases: 15. The CDR3 region is CASSPPGFSGFPYEQYF. DNA for the CDR3: TGTGCCAGCAGCCCCCCGGGATTTAGCGGGTTCCCCTACGAGCAGTACTTC.

A few counts support this clonotype. V gene TRBV7-9 combines with J gene TRBJ2-1; a weak D match, TRBD2 (5 bases). This CDR3 has 14 residues. Trimming stripped 4 bases from V and 1 base from J, with 8 bases between. Germline V gene lookup returns CDR1 SEHNR and CDR2 FQNEAQ (reference sequence). CDR3 coding DNA: TGTGCCAGCAGCTCAAGCGGATCCTACAATGAGCAGTTCTTC. Amino acids: CASSSSGSYNEQFF.

This clonotype was counted a few times. V is TRBV5-1 and J is TRBJ2-1; 9 nucleotides agree with TRBD1. V shed 0 bases, J shed 1 base, and the junction held 2 bases outside the gene matches. The length of the CDR3 is 16 residues. Germline V lookup: CDR1 SGHRS, CDR2 YFSETQ. CDR3 region: CASSLEGQGSYNEQFF. CDR3 DNA: TGCGCCAGCAGCTTGGAGGGACAGGGATCCTACAATGAGCAGTTCTTC.

This chain uses TRBV4-2 with TRBJ1-5, with D unclear. Germline values: CDR1 LGHNA, CDR2 YNFKEQ. The CDR3 contains 16 residues. V gave up 0 bases and J gave up 6 bases, with 15 bases separating them. Here the CDR3 reads CASSQDLTYTGQPQHF. The DNA of the CDR3 is TGTGCCAGCAGCCAAGATCTGACTTACACGGGTCAGCCCCAGCATTTT.

The chain recombines TRBV11-2 with TRBJ2-3, with D possibly being TRBD2 (6 bases). The germline CDR1 and CDR2 sequences are SGHAT and FQNNGV. The V gene lost 6 bases and the J gene lost 4 bases, with 14 bases spanning the gap. The CDR3 totals 14 residues. For the CDR3, the DNA is TGTGCCAGCAGGGACGGCCGGAGGGCAGATACGCAGTATTTT. Its translation is CASRDGRRADTQYF.

There are a few counts of this clonotype. The V gene is TRBV7-6, the J gene TRBJ2-7; 9 bases line up with TRBD1. Germline trimming cut 1 base from V and 4 bases from J; bases unmatched to any gene: 5. The V gene's germline CDR1 is SGHVS and CDR2 FNYEAQ. The CDR3 consists of 15 residues. This CDR3 reads CASSLERDREYEQYF. The CDR3 bases are TGTGCCAGCAGCTTAGAAAGGGACAGGGAGTACGAGCAGTACTTC.

The chain employs TRBV12-3 or TRBV12-4 and TRBJ2-7, with D uncertain. The CDR3 sequence is 12 residues long. Trimming cost V 3 bases and J 6 bases, with 9 bases left between them. The CDR3 is CASSFLSSEQYF. The CDR3 coding sequence is TGTGCCAGCAGTTTCCTGTCTTCCGAGCAGTACTTC.

This clonotype has just a few counts. The chain joins TRBV12-3 or TRBV12-4 to TRBJ1-5; 7 nucleotides align to TRBD1. V lost 5 bases to trimming and J lost 7 bases; unmatched junction nucleotides: 5. The CDR3 has 13 residues. The CDR3 DNA follows: TGTGCCAGCAGTACAGGGGTCTCGCAGCCCCAGCATTTT. This gives the protein CASSTGVSQPQHF.

This clonotype came up a few times. The chain carries TRBV6-1 and TRBJ1-1, with TRBD1 matching over 11 bases. CDR1 and CDR2 from the germline V gene are MNHNS and SASEGT. Trimming at V came to 5 bases and at J to 2 bases, leaving 10 bases not matched to a gene. CDR3 size: 17 residues. CDR3 amino acids: CASSTRTGGGLNTEAFF. The CDR3 DNA follows: TGTGCCAGCAGTACCCGGACAGGGGGCGGTTTAAACACTGAAGCTTTCTTT.

This clonotype has only a few counts. The V and J genes are TRBV7-9 and TRBJ2-1, with 9 bases lining up with TRBD2. Germline V lookup: CDR1 SEHNR, CDR2 FQNEAQ (reference sequence). The CDR3 consists of 16 residues. After removal of 1 base from V and 8 bases from J, the junction contained 9 bases not matched to a gene. The CDR3 nucleotides are TGTGCCAGCAGCTTAGGGGGCGGGAGGGCCCGACATGAGCAGTTCTTC. It translates to CASSLGGGRARHEQFF.

This clonotype was detected only a few times. The rearrangement joins TRBV7-6 to TRBJ2-3; no clear D gene. V was trimmed by 4 bases and J by 1 base, leaving 9 bases between them. This CDR3 region has 14 residues. The germline V gene encodes CDR1 SGHVS and CDR2 FNYEAQ. CDR3 protein: CASSSGYGTDTQYF. CDR3 DNA: TGTGCCAGCAGCTCGGGCTACGGCACAGATACGCAGTATTTT.

This clonotype was seen a handful of times. The rearrangement links TRBV7-2 to TRBJ1-2; D perhaps matches TRBD1 (5 bases). The CDR3 has 15 residues. Germline CDR1 is SGHTA and CDR2 is FQGNSA. The V end lost 5 bases, the J end lost 2 bases, and 15 bases lay between the germline ends. The CDR3 region has the DNA TGTGCCAGCAGCCTCACCGGGGGGGAGAACTATGGCTACACCTTC. This translates into CASSLTGGENYGYTF. Drawing the rest from reference TRBV7-2 and TRBJ1-2, the complete variable domain is GAGVSQSPSNKVTEKGKDVELRCDPISGHTALYWYRQSLGQGLEFLIYFQGNSAPDKSGLPSDRFSAERTGGSVSTLTIQRTQQEDSAVYLCASSLTGGENYGYTFGSGTRLTVV.

The V call is TRBV12-3 or TRBV12-4, the J call TRBJ2-2; 7 nucleotides match TRBD2. This CDR3 has 15 residues. V shed 11 bases, J shed 6 bases, and the junction held 15 bases outside the gene matches. In nucleotides, the CDR3 is TGTGCCCTCCTCGCCGGGACTACCTCCCCCGGGGAGCTGTTTTTT. Its protein product is CALLAGTTSPGELFF.

This clonotype was counted a few times. V gene TRBV7-3 combines with J gene TRBJ2-1; 11 bases fit TRBD2. The CDR3 extends over 15 amino acids. The germline V gene has CDR1 SGHTA and CDR2 FQGTGA. V lost 3 bases to trimming and J lost 7 bases; unmatched junction nucleotides: 5. This chain's CDR3 is CASSFSGGAQNEQFF. The CDR3 coding sequence is TGTGCCAGCAGCTTTAGCGGGGGGGCTCAGAATGAGCAGTTCTTC.

This clonotype turned up a few times. The chain employs TRBV5-1 and TRBJ2-5; D is ambiguous. The V gene's germline CDR1 is SGHRS and CDR2 YFSETQ. Trimming left V 3 bases short and J 2 bases short, with 14 bases between. The CDR3 runs 15 residues. CDR3 protein: CASSSKPSYQETQYF. In nucleotides, the CDR3 is TGCGCCAGCAGCTCCAAACCCTCCTATCAAGAGACCCAGTACTTC.

This clonotype has only a few counts. The chain has TRBV9 and TRBJ1-4; 7 nucleotides agree with TRBD1. Germline CDR1 reads SGDLS; CDR2 reads YYNGEE. The CDR3 totals 16 residues. J lost 3 bases, V lost 3 bases, and 8 bases had no gene match. The CDR3 region has the DNA TGTGCCAGCAGCGCGAAGACAGGGTTCGCTAATGAAAAACTGTTTTTT. Translating gives CASSAKTGFANEKLFF. Full variable domain (outside the CDR3, taken from reference TRBV9 and TRBJ1-4): DSGVTQTPKHLITATGQRVTLRCSPRSGDLSVYWYQQSLDQGLQFLIQYYNGEERAKGNILERFSAQQFPDLHSELNLSSLELGDSALYFCASSAKTGFANEKLFFGSGTQLSVL.

The V gene is TRBV27, the J gene TRBJ2-3; the D is unclear. The V gene lost 7 bases and the J gene lost 6 bases, with 11 bases spanning the gap. The germline V gene encodes CDR1 MNHEY and CDR2 SMNVEV (reference sequence). The CDR3 covers 12 residues. CDR3 DNA: TGTGCCAGCAAAGGCTCATGGGATACGCAGTATTTT. It encodes CASKGSWDTQYF.

This clonotype showed up just a few times. The chain links TRBV7-6 to TRBJ1-1; D uncertain. The germline V gene has CDR1 SGHVS and CDR2 FNYEAQ. The CDR3 runs 16 residues. The V end was cut by 4 bases, the J end by 3 bases, with 18 bases between. CDR3 residues: CASSSSSTPLHTEAFF. The DNA for the CDR3 is TGTGCCAGCAGCTCCTCCTCTACACCCTTGCACACTGAAGCTTTCTTT.